A selection of T cell receptor beta chains follows, all from one sample in a study of blood T cells in healthy people across ages. TCRdb re-called the 5' RACE reads through MiXCR, storing one row per CDR3 protein. The data show under 2,000,000 distinct CDR3 sequences, less than 50% seen once. Source material: blood. Receptors were obtained from a woman in her 40s in good health. CDR3s include the opening cysteine and the closing phenylalanine or tryptophan. Fields, in order: J gene, clone size, V gene, D gene, CDR3 DNA, CDR3 protein. A D gene is named only where the DNA matches it firmly. Clone size is shown for a subset of rows, as once, few, many or a class of expanded clone.

TRBJ2-1 NA TRBV13 TRBD1 TGTGCCGGCAGCTCACCGGGACAGGGGTACGATGAGCAGTTCTTC CAGSSPGQGYDEQFF
TRBJ2-7 NA TRBV29-1 NA TGCAGCGTTGAAGAAGCACACGAGCAGTACTTC CSVEEAHEQYF
TRBJ2-1 once TRBV15 NA TGTGCCACCAGCAGAGGGGGCTTATTATACAATGAGCAGTTCTTC CATSRGGLLYNEQFF
TRBJ2-1 NA TRBV7-3 NA TGTGCCAGCAGCTTCTCTAGCTCGGGGCAGTTCTTC CASSFSSSGQFF
TRBJ2-1 NA TRBV2 TRBD1 TGTGCCAGCAGGGGACAGGGTCTGTTCTTC CASRGQGLFF
TRBJ2-4 NA TRBV20-1 NA TGCAGTGCTAGAGATCGGAACAGGGTCCCCAAAAACATTCAGTACTTC CSARDRNRVPKNIQYF
TRBJ1-4 NA TRBV2 NA TGTGCCAGCACCGTCGAAGGGGGAAGTGAAAAACTGTTTTTT CASTVEGGSEKLFF
TRBJ2-7 few TRBV20-1 NA TGCAGTGCCGCCAGTCCCCGGGGCGCCCACTACGAGCAGTACTTC CSAASPRGAHYEQYF
TRBJ2-1 NA TRBV11-2 TRBD2 TGTGCCAGCAGCGGCCAGAGCGGGGGGGCCCTTGGTGAGCAGTTCTTC CASSGQSGGALGEQFF
TRBJ2-7 few TRBV5-4 NA TGTGCCAGCAGCTTGGTTCCGGGTGTCTACGAGCAGTACTTC CASSLVPGVYEQYF
TRBJ2-5 NA TRBV18 TRBD2 TGTGCCAGCTCACCAATCAGTACGGGGGGACCCCAAGAGACCCAGTACTTC CASSPISTGGPQETQYF
TRBJ2-5 NA TRBV13 TRBD1 TGTGCCAGCGCTTTGGACAGGGAAGAGACCCAGTACTTC CASALDREETQYF
TRBJ2-1 NA TRBV5-1 TRBD2 TGCGCCAGCAAGCAGGCAGCGGGGGTGGGTGAGCAGTTCTTC CASKQAAGVGEQFF
TRBJ2-5 NA TRBV10-3 NA TGTGCCATCAGTGGGGGGCTAGTTGAGACCCAGTACTTC CAISGGLVETQYF
TRBJ2-3 NA TRBV15 NA TGTGCCACCAGCAGAGTGAGCGCCAGCACAGATACGCAGTATTTT CATSRVSASTDTQYF
TRBJ2-3 NA TRBV12-3/TRBV12-4 TRBD1 TGTGCCAGCAGTCAACAGGGGACCTTACCCACAGATACGCAGTATTTT CASSQQGTLPTDTQYF
TRBJ2-3 NA TRBV5-1 NA TGCGCCAGCTACCGGGAGAGCACAGATACGCAGTATTTT CASYRESTDTQYF
TRBJ2-3 NA TRBV29-1 TRBD2 TGCAGCGTCCGCGGGGGGGCCGGCACAGATACGCAGTATTTT CSVRGGAGTDTQYF
TRBJ2-1 few TRBV29-1 NA TGCAGCGCGGCCCACAATGAGCAGTTCTTC CSAAHNEQFF
TRBJ1-5 once TRBV12-3/TRBV12-4 TRBD1 TGTGCCAGCAGTCCAGGGGGCATTCAGCCCCAGCATTTT CASSPGGIQPQHF
TRBJ2-5 NA TRBV20-1 TRBD1 TGCAGTGCCCCAACGCCCCACGGACAGGGTGAAGAGACCCAGTACTTC CSAPTPHGQGEETQYF
TRBJ2-2 NA TRBV28 NA TGTGCCAGCAGCGGGCCACGTGGGGAGCTGTTTTTT CASSGPRGELFF
TRBJ1-2 NA TRBV4-3 NA TGCGCCAGCAGCCAAGGGAGGACAGACAACTATGGCTACACCTTC CASSQGRTDNYGYTF
TRBJ2-1 few TRBV7-3 TRBD1 TGTGCCAGCAGTCCCGACAGGGGGCAATGGCAGTTCTTC CASSPDRGQWQFF
TRBJ2-5 few TRBV5-1 TRBD2 TGCGCCAGCAGCTCGACGGGTCTAGCGGTTCAAGAGACCCAGTACTTC CASSSTGLAVQETQYF
TRBJ2-5 NA TRBV7-2 NA TGTGCCAGCAGCTTAGCCGCGGCAGTGCAAGAGACCCAGTACTTC CASSLAAAVQETQYF
TRBJ2-7 NA TRBV6-2/TRBV6-3 NA TGTGCCAGCAGCCGAGTGGGGGGTCGCGTGCAGTACTTC CASSRVGGRVQYF
TRBJ2-5 NA TRBV4-2 NA TGTGCCAGCAGCCAAGATGAAGGACCAATCCAAGAGACCCAGTACTTC CASSQDEGPIQETQYF
TRBJ2-3 few TRBV7-2 NA TGTGCCAGCAGCTTAGGAGGGCTTAACACAGATACGCAGTATTTT CASSLGGLNTDTQYF
TRBJ2-4 once TRBV28 TRBD2 TGTGCCAGCAGTTTATGCTGCGGGGGGGCATCAGTCGGGAGAAACATTCAGTACTTC CASSLCCGGASVGRNIQYF
TRBJ2-5 few TRBV20-1 NA TGCAGTGCTAGAGAGGGGGGGGGCATCCAAGAGACCCAGTACTTC CSAREGGGIQETQYF
TRBJ1-2 few TRBV3-1 NA TGTGCCAGCAGCCGATCCGCGAGTGAGGGCTCGTCCTATGGCTACACCTTC CASSRSASEGSSYGYTF
TRBJ1-6 NA TRBV6-1 NA TGTGCCAGCAGTCCGAAGTTTTCCGGGTCGTTGTCCTATAATTCACCCCTCCACTTT CASSPKFSGSLSYNSPLHF
TRBJ2-3 few TRBV6-1 TRBD2 TGTGCCAGCAGGACAGCGGGAAGCACAGATACGCAGTATTTT CASRTAGSTDTQYF
TRBJ2-5 NA TRBV11-2 TRBD2 TGTGCCAGCAGCTTAGATTGGCTTTCCCCAGCGGGGGGTTTAGAGACCCAGTACTTC CASSLDWLSPAGGLETQYF
TRBJ1-5 few TRBV29-1 NA TGCAGCGTTGGGTGGGCGGGGGAAGCCAATCAGCCCCAGCATTTT CSVGWAGEANQPQHF
TRBJ1-5 NA TRBV27 NA TGTGCCAGCCGAATCGGATGGAATCAGCCCCGGCATTTT CASRIGWNQPRHF
TRBJ2-7 few TRBV2 TRBD1 TGTGCCAGCAGGGACAGGCTTCCGACCCCCGGTCCCTACGAGCAGTACTTC CASRDRLPTPGPYEQYF
TRBJ2-7 NA TRBV7-2 NA TGTGCCAGCAGCCTACGGAGCCTCGACGAGCAGTACTTC CASSLRSLDEQYF
TRBJ2-3 NA TRBV15 NA TGTGCCACCAGCAGAAGAGAGGACTGGAGCACAGATACGCAGTATTTT CATSRREDWSTDTQYF
TRBJ2-7 few TRBV5-1 TRBD1 TGCGCCAGCACCACCGGGACAGGCGATACCTCCTACGAGCAGTACTTC CASTTGTGDTSYEQYF